This T cell receptor beta chain originates from a study of blood T cells in healthy people across ages. This CDR3 has 13 amino acids. Trimming stripped 3 bases from V and 9 bases from J, with 12 bases between. The authors ran a second PCR of 7 to 11 cycles using a sample-barcoded 5' primer and a J-beta primer mix. TCRdb reanalysed the 5' RACE reads using MiXCR and keeps one entry per CDR3 protein. The sample includes more than 1,000,000 distinct CDR3 sequences, less than 25% of them seen just once. The same sample was also used in a study of T cells of mothers and their children.

The material sequenced was blood. The V and J genes are TRBV12-3 or TRBV12-4 and TRBJ2-1, with D tentatively TRBD1 or TRBD2 (5 bases each). The source is a girl under 10 years old in good health. The CDR3 bases are TGTGCCAGCAGTTTCAGGGAGAGTGGTGAGCAGTTCTTC. This translates into CASSFRESGEQFF.